These 21 T cell receptor beta chains originate from one sample sequenced in a study of neoadjuvant anti-PD-1 for oral cavity cancer. The table came from immunoSEQ multiplex PCR; TCRdb's copy has only in-frame clones and leaves some out. Seen here are about 72,000 clones, around four fifths observed once, and the top ten hold more than 3%. The input for sequencing was PBMCs, taken before nivolumab (anti-PD-1) treatment. These TCRs come from a person aged 35 to 85 with oral cavity squamous cell carcinoma.

The chain employs TRBV19 and TRBJ1-5, with TRBD1 as a possible D gene (5 bases). CDR3 length: 15 amino acids. The ends were cut back, 5 bases at V and 2 bases at J, with 13 bases in the middle. CDR1 LNHDA and CDR2 SQIVND come from the germline V gene (reference sequence). The CDR3 sequence is CASSPGWGGNQPQHF. DNA for the CDR3: TGTGCCAGTAGTCCCGGATGGGGGGGCAATCAGCCCCAGCATTTT.

This sequence joins TRBV25-1 and TRBJ1-5, with no clear D. The CDR3 runs to 16 residues. Germline V gene lookup returns CDR1 MGHDK and CDR2 SYGVNS. V was clipped by 7 bases and J by 12 bases, with 28 bases between them. CDR3 protein: CASILPSVTREDHQHF. CDR3 DNA: TGTGCCAGCATCCTACCCTCGGTGACAAGGGAGGATCACCAGCATTTT.

CDR3 DNA sequence: TGCGCCAGCAGCTTGGACCAGCCCTCCTACAATGAGCAGTTCTTC. As protein: CASSLDQPSYNEQFF. The chain employs TRBV5-1 and TRBJ2-1; D gene unclear. The CDR3 length is 15 residues. Trimming stripped 0 bases from V and 0 bases from J, with 7 bases between. Germline-derived CDR1 and CDR2 are SGHRS and YFSETQ.

This chain uses TRBV5-4 with TRBJ1-5; D is uncertain. Germline CDR1 reads SGHNT; CDR2 reads YYREEE (reference sequence). V was clipped by 4 bases and J by 3 bases, with 11 bases between them. The CDR3 is 14 residues long. Written as DNA, the CDR3 is TGTGCCAGCAGCCCAGGAGGCTCCAATCAGCCCCAGCATTTT. Protein product: CASSPGGSNQPQHF.

This rearrangement joins TRBV2 to TRBJ2-2, with D unclear. Germline V gene sequence: CDR1 SNHLY, CDR2 FYNNEI. Trimming took off 5 bases at V and 4 bases at J, with 20 bases between the two ends. CDR3 length: 17 amino acids. This chain's CDR3 is CASSRTMADGPTGELFF. Written as DNA, the CDR3 is TGTGCCAGCAGTCGAACGATGGCGGACGGGCCCACCGGGGAGCTGTTTTTT.

V is TRBV4-1 and J is TRBJ2-4; unclear D gene. Trimming took off 1 base at V and 10 bases at J, with 8 bases between the two ends. CDR1 and CDR2 from the germline V gene are MGHRA and YSYEKL. This CDR3 comprises 12 residues. The CDR3, as DNA: TGCGCCAGCAGCCAAGTGGCAGGTATTCAGTACTTC. It yields the protein CASSQVAGIQYF.

This sequence joins TRBV5-6 and TRBJ1-3; D not certain. Germline V lookup: CDR1 SGHDT, CDR2 YYEEEE. The length of the CDR3 is 14 residues. With 3 bases removed from V and 0 bases from J, the gap between germline ends came to 7 bases. The CDR3 DNA reads as TGTGCCAGCAGCTCTCATCACTCTGGAAACACCATATATTTT. Amino acids: CASSSHHSGNTIYF.

The genes are TRBV5-1 and TRBJ1-2, with D perhaps TRBD1 (6 bases). Trimming stripped 4 bases from V and 0 bases from J, with 16 bases between. Per the germline V gene, CDR1 is SGHRS and CDR2 is YFSETQ. The CDR3 runs 16 residues. The chain's CDR3 is CASSLWGDIANYGYTF. As DNA, the CDR3 is TGCGCCAGCAGCCTCTGGGGGGACATAGCTAACTATGGCTACACCTTC.

CDR3 nucleotide sequence: TGTGCCAGCACAGCTTCCTACGAGCAGTACTTC. Translating gives CASTASYEQYF. This chain joins TRBV2 and TRBJ2-7; D uncertain. The CDR3 is 11 residues long. In germline, CDR1 is SNHLY, CDR2 FYNNEI. The V end was cut by 7 bases, the J end by 1 base, with 5 bases between. The full variable domain, in which reference TRBV2 and TRBJ2-7 provide the parts outside the CDR3, is EPEVTQTPSHQVTQMGQEVILRCVPISNHLYFYWYRQILGQKVEFLVSFYNNEISEKSEIFDDQFSVERPDGSNFTLKIRSTKLEDSAMYFCASTASYEQYFGPGTRLTVT.

This clone has a handful of counts. This chain uses TRBV19 with TRBJ1-2, with D possibly being TRBD1 (6 bases). This CDR3 region has 13 residues. CDR1 and CDR2 from the germline V gene are LNHDA and SQIVND (reference sequence). The germline V and J ends were trimmed by 4 bases and 2 bases, with 8 bases remaining between them. Here the CDR3 reads CASSTQGNYGYTF. The CDR3 region has the DNA TGTGCCAGTAGTACCCAGGGGAACTATGGCTACACCTTC.

The CDR3 DNA follows: TGCGCCAGCAGCCAAGACAGGGGGCGATCACCCCTCCACTTT. This translates into CASSQDRGRSPLHF. The rearrangement uses TRBV4-1 and TRBJ1-6; the match to TRBD1 covers 8 bases. Germline V gene data show CDR1 as MGHRA and CDR2 as YSYEKL. CDR3 length: 14 amino acids. The ends lost 0 bases at V and 10 bases at J; junction bases unmatched: 2.

This clone is deemed medium-sized. The chain employs TRBV4-1 and TRBJ1-5; D remains unclear. V was shortened by 4 bases and J by 4 bases, with 20 bases between the two germline ends. This CDR3 is built from 17 residues. The germline CDR1 and CDR2 sequences are MGHRA and YSYEKL. Written as DNA, the CDR3 is TGCGCCAGCAGCCCATCCCGTTGGCCGAGACTAAATCAGCCCCAGCATTTT. Protein: CASSPSRWPRLNQPQHF.

The V gene is TRBV7-8, the J gene TRBJ1-2; 8 positions agree with TRBD1. The CDR3 has 20 amino acids. Germline V gene data show CDR1 as SGHVS and CDR2 as FQNEAQ. After removal of 1 base from V and 5 bases from J, the junction contained 21 bases not matched to a gene. CDR3 in amino acids: CASSLGYLGTGPRPPYGYTF. The CDR3, as DNA: TGTGCCAGCAGCTTAGGATATCTAGGGACAGGTCCTCGCCCCCCATATGGCTACACCTTC.

V gene TRBV5-1 combines with J gene TRBJ2-2; no firm D call. This CDR3 contains 15 residues. Germline values: CDR1 SGHRS, CDR2 YFSETQ. V lost 0 bases, J lost 5 bases, and 11 bases lay in between. The CDR3 is CASSLDVGLTGELFF. CDR3 nucleotide sequence: TGCGCCAGCAGCTTGGACGTGGGATTAACCGGGGAGCTGTTTTTT.

The chain employs TRBV6-1 and TRBJ1-2; weak D call: TRBD1 (6 bases). Germline CDR1 reads MNHNS; CDR2 reads SASEGT. V lost 4 bases and J lost 4, with 22 bases in between. The CDR3 spans 17 residues. CDR3 loop: CASSANRVVTSFYGYTF. Here the CDR3 DNA reads TGTGCCAGCAGTGCCAACAGGGTAGTGACCTCCTTCTATGGCTACACCTTC.

CDR3 region: CASSQEGGLARSDTQYF. CDR3 nucleotides: TGCGCCAGCAGCCAAGAAGGAGGACTAGCGCGATCAGATACGCAGTATTTT. The chain employs TRBV4-1 and TRBJ2-3; the match to TRBD2 covers 9 bases. Per germline, CDR1 MGHRA and CDR2 YSYEKL. The CDR3 extends over 17 amino acids. J lost 4 bases, V lost 0 bases, and 8 bases had no gene match.

The chain couples TRBV5-1 to TRBJ2-3; TRBD2 agrees at 7 bases. The V and J ends lost 0 bases and 5 bases, in that order; junction bases with no gene match: 9. Germline CDR1 SGHRS, CDR2 YFSETQ. The CDR3 runs to 16 residues. Written as DNA, the CDR3 is TGCGCCAGCAGCTTGGTAGGGCGGGAGCGTGGAGATACGCAGTATTTT. Encoded protein: CASSLVGRERGDTQYF.

This chain links TRBV29-1 with TRBJ2-6, with D possibly being TRBD1 (8 bases). CDR3 length equals 17 residues. V lost 6 bases and J 1 base, leaving 19 bases between the germline ends. The germline gives CDR1 SQVTM, CDR2 ANQGSEA. The CDR3 bases are TGCAGCGTCGCGACAGGGGACTACCTATCTGGGGCCAACGTCCTGACTTTC. This gives the protein CSVATGDYLSGANVLTF.

The CDR3 DNA reads TGTGCCAGCAGGGCTACAGGGGCCCGTGATGGCTACACCTTC. Protein product: CASRATGARDGYTF. The chain employs TRBV2 and TRBJ1-2, with 7 bases matching TRBD1. Germline V CDR1 and CDR2: SNHLY, FYNNEI. The V and J ends lost 6 bases and 6 bases, in that order; junction bases with no gene match: 10. This CDR3 spans 14 amino acids.

The chain carries TRBV6-1 and TRBJ2-7, with D possibly being TRBD1 or TRBD2 (5 bases each). V dropped 8 bases and J dropped 2 bases, with 13 bases sitting between them. This CDR3 contains 13 residues. CDR1 and CDR2 from the germline V gene are MNHNS and SASEGT. CDR3 nucleotide sequence: TGTGCCAGCGGAGAACGAGGGGCCTACGAGCAGTACTTC. Amino acids: CASGERGAYEQYF.

The rearrangement links TRBV6-4 to TRBJ2-1; D assignment may be TRBD1 or TRBD2 (6 bases each). CDR1 and CDR2 from the germline V gene are MRHNA and SNTAGT. The CDR3 has 16 residues. Trimming cost V 11 bases and J 5 bases, with 25 bases left between them. CDR3 loop: CAHGAGGPPVHNEQFF. DNA for the CDR3: TGTGCCCACGGGGCTGGGGGGCCACCTGTCCACAATGAGCAGTTCTTC.